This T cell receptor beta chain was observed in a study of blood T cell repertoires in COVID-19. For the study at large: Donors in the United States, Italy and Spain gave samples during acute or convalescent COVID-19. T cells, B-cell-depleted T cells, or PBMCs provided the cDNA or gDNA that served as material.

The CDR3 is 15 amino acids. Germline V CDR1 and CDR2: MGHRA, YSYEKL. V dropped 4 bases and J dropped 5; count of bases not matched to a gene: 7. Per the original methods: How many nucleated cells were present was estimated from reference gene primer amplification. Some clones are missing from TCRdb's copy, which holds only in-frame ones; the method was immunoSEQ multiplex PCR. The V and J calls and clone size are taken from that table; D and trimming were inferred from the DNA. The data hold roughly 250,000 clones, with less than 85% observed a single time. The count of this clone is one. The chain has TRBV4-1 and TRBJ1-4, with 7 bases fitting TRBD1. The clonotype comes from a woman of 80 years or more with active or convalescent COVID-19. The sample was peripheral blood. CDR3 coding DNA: TGCGCCAGCAGCCCCACAGGGGAGGCAAATGAAAAACTGTTTTTT. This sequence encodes CASSPTGEANEKLFF.